In its sample, the clone carrying this T cell receptor beta chain was seen a few times. Its antigen remains unknown. The TCRbeta library was prepared with unique molecular identifiers. TCRdb analysed the PCR reads with MiXCR anew, one entry per CDR3 protein. This sample has approximately 85,000 distinct CDR3 sequences, with 15% to 17% found just once. The sample is drawn from a study of T-cell reconstitution after alpha-beta-depleted transplantation in children. Study results and limitations: At one year after transplant, newly produced T cells mostly accounted for T-cell counts and diversity. Reportedly, roughly two months post-transplant, alpha-beta T cells arose from several hundred expanded graft clones. From surviving recipient T cells and thymic progenitors came the high day-60 TCRbeta diversity observed in some patients.

The source was PBMCs, mostly from graft donor cells, collected 180 days after TCRalphabeta/CD19-depleted stem cell transplant. The clonotype originates from a male patient aged 2 to 10 who had a stem cell transplant for acute lymphoblastic leukemia, so the T cells may come from the graft donor.

CDR3 region: CSVEDLGRRANYGYTF. The CDR3 nucleotides are TGCAGCGTTGAAGATCTCGGACGGAGAGCTAACTATGGCTACACCTTC. The chain carries TRBV29-1 and TRBJ1-2; D is undetermined. Trimming took 0 bases from V and 0 from J, leaving 14 bases between them. Looked up from germline, CDR1 is SQVTM and CDR2 is ANQGSEA. There are 16 residues in the CDR3.